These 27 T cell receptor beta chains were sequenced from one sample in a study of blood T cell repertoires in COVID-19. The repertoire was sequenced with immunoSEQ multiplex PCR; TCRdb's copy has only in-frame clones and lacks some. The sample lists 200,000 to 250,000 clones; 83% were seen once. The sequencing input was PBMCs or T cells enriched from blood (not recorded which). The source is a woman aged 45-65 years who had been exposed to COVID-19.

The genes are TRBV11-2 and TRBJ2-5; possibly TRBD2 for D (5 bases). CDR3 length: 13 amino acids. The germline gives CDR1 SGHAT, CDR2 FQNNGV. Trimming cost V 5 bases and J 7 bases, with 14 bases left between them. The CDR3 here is CASSNRGSGTQYF. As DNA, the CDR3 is TGTGCCAGCAGCAATCGGGGATCGGGGACCCAGTACTTC.

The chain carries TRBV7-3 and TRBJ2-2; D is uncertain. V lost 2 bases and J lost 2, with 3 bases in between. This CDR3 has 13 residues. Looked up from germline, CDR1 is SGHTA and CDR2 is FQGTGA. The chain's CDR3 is CASSLLNTGELFF. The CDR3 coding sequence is TGTGCCAGCAGCTTATTAAACACCGGGGAGCTGTTTTTT.

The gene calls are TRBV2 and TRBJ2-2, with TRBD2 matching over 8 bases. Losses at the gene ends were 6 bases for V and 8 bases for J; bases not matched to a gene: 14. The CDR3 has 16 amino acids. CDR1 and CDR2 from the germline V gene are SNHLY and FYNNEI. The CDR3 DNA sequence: TGTGCCAGCAGCGCCGGGAGGGGGAGGTCGGCTGGGGAGCTGTTTTTT. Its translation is CASSAGRGRSAGELFF.

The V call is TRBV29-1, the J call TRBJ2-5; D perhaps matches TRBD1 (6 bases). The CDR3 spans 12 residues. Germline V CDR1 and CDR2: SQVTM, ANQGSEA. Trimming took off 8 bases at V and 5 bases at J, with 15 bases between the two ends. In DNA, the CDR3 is TGCAGCTCTGTAGGGCAGGGGGAGACCCAGTACTTC. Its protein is CSSVGQGETQYF.

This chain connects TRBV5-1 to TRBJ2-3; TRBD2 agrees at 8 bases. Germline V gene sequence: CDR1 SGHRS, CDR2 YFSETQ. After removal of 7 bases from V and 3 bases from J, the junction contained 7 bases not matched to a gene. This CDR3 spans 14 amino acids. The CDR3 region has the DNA TGCGCCAGCGGCCTAGCGGGCCCAACAGATACGCAGTATTTT. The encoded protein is CASGLAGPTDTQYF.

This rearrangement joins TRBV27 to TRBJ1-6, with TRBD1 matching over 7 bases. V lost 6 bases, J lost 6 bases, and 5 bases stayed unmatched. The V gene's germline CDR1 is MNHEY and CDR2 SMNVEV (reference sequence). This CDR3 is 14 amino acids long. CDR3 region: CASSDRAFNSPLHF. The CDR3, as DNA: TGTGCCAGCAGCGACAGGGCCTTTAATTCACCCCTCCACTTT.

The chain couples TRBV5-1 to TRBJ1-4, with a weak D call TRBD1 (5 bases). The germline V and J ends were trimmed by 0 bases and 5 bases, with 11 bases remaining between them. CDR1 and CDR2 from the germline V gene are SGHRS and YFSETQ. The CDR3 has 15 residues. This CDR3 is CASSLEARQNEKLFF. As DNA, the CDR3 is TGCGCCAGCAGCTTGGAGGCCCGACAGAATGAAAAACTGTTTTTT.

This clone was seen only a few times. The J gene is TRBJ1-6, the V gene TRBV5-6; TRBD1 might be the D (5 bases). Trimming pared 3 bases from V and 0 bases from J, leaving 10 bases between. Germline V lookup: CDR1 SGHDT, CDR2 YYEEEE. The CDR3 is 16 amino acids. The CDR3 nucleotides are TGTGCCAGCAGCTCGGCCGGGGGCTCCTATAATTCACCCCTCCACTTT. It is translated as CASSSAGGSYNSPLHF.

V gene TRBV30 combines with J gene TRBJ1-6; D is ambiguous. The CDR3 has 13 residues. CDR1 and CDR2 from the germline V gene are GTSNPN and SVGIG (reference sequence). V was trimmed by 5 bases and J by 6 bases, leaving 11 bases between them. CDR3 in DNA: TGTGCCTGGGAGTCCGGTCTTAATTCACCCCTCCACTTT. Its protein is CAWESGLNSPLHF.

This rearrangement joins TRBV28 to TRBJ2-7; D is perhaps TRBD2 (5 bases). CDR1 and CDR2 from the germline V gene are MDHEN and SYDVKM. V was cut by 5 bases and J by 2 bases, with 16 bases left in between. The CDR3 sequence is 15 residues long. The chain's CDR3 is CASSPSEAATYEQYF. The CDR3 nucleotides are TGTGCCAGCAGTCCCTCGGAAGCGGCAACCTACGAGCAGTACTTC.

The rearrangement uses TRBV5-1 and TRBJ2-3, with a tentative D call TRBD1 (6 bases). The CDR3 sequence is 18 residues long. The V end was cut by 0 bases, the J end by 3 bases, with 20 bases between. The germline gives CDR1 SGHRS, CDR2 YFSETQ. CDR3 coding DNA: TGCGCCAGCAGCTTGGGGTTTGGGAGAGGTGGACAGACAGATACGCAGTATTTT. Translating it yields CASSLGFGRGGQTDTQYF.

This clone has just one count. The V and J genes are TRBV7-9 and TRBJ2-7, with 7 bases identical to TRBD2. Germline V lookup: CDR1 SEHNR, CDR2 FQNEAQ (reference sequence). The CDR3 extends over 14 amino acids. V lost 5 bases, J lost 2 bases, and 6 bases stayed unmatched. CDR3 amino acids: CASSPDGGAYEQYF. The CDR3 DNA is TGTGCCAGCAGCCCTGATGGGGGGGCCTACGAGCAGTACTTC.

The CDR3 DNA reads as TGTGCCAGCAGCAAAAGGGAGGGGGGGCGCAGAGAAGCTTTCTTT. Translated: CASSKREGGRREAFF. The V gene is TRBV21-1, the J gene TRBJ1-1. TRBV21-1 is listed as a pseudogene. This CDR3 contains 15 residues.

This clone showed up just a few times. CDR3 amino acids: CASSQAGSGQETQYF. The DNA of the CDR3 is TGTGCCAGCAGCCAAGCGGGTAGCGGCCAAGAGACCCAGTACTTC. This chain connects TRBV3-1 (or the pseudogene TRBV3-2) to TRBJ2-5; D perhaps matches TRBD2 (6 bases). This CDR3 comprises 15 residues. Per germline, CDR1 LGHDT and CDR2 YNNKEL (reference sequence). V was clipped by 1 base and J by 1 base, with 10 bases between them.

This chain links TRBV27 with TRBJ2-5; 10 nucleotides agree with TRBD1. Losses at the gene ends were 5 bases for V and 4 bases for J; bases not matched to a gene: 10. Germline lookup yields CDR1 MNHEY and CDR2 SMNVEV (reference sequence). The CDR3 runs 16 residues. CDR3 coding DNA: TGTGCCAGCAGTCCTTCCGGGACAGGGGACCGAGAGACCCAGTACTTC. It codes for CASSPSGTGDRETQYF.

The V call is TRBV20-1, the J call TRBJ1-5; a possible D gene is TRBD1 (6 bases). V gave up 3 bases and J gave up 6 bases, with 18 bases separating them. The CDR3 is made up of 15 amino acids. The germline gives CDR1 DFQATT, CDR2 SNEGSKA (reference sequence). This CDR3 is CSASAAGEKAQPQHF. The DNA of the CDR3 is TGCAGTGCTAGTGCGGCAGGGGAAAAGGCTCAGCCCCAGCATTTT.

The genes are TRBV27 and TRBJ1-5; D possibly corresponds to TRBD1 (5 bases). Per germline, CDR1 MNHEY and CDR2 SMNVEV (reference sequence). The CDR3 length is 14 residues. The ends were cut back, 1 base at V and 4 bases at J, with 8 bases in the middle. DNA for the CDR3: TGTGCCAGCAGTTTATACGGGGGGAATCAGCCCCAGCATTTT. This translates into CASSLYGGNQPQHF.

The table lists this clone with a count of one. The CDR3, as DNA: TGTGCCAGCAGCTCCTCTCGACAGGGCGGAAAACTGTTTTTT. This encodes CASSSSRQGGKLFF. The rearrangement joins TRBV7-2 to TRBJ1-4, with 7 bases that match TRBD1. Germline V gives CDR1 SGHTA, CDR2 FQGNSA. The V gene end was trimmed by 4 bases and the J gene end by 10 bases; junction bases not matched to a gene: 9. The CDR3 is 14 residues long.

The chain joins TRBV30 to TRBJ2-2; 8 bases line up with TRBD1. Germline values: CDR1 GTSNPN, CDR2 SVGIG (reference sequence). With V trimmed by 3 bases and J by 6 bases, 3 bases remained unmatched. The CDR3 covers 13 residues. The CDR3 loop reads CAWSRGPPGELFF. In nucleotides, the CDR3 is TGTGCCTGGAGCAGGGGGCCGCCCGGGGAGCTGTTTTTT.

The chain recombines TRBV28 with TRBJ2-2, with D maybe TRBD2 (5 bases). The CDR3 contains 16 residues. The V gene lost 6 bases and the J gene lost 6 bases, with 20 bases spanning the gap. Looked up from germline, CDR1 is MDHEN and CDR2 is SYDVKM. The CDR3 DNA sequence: TGTGCCAGCAGGGAGGTGCGGGTTTCAACCGCCGGGGAGCTGTTTTTT. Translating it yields CASREVRVSTAGELFF.

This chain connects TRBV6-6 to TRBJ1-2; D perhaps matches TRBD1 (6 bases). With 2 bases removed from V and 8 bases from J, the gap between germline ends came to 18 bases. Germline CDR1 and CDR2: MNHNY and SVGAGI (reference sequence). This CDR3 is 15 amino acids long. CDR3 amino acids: CASSYGSQGIGGYTF. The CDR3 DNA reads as TGTGCCAGCAGTTACGGATCTCAGGGGATAGGGGGCTACACCTTC.

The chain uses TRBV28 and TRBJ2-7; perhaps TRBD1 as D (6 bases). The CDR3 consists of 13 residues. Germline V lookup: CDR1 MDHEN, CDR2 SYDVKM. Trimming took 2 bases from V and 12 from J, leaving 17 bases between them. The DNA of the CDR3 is TGTGCCAGCAGTTTAACCTCAGGGGCTTCTGGGTACTTC. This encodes CASSLTSGASGYF.

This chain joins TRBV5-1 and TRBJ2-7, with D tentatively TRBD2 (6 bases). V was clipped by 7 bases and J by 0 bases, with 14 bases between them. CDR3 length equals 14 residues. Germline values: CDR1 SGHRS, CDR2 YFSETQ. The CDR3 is CASRTGLRSYEQYF. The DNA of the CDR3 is TGCGCCAGCCGGACGGGACTTCGCTCCTACGAGCAGTACTTC.

CDR3 coding DNA: TGTGCCAGCAGTGAACAGGGTCGCGGTGGAAACACCATATATTTT. Its translation is CASSEQGRGGNTIYF. The V gene is TRBV6-1, the J gene TRBJ1-3; D is possibly TRBD1 (5 bases). CDR1 is MNHNS, CDR2 SASEGT, per germline. V gave up 2 bases and J gave up 3 bases, with 11 bases separating them. The CDR3 consists of 15 residues.

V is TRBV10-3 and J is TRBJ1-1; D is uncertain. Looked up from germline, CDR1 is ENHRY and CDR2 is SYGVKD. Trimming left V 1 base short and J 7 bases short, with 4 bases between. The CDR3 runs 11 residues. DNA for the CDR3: TGTGCCATCAGTGAGTTCAGTGAAGCTTTCTTT. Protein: CAISEFSEAFF.

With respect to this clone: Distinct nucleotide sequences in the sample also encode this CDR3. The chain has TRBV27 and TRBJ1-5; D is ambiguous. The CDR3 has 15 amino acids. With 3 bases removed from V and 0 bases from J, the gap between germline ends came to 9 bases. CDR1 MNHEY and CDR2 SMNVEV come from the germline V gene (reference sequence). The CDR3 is CASSFAGYSNQPQHF. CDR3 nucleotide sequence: TGTGCCAGCAGTTTTGCGGGGTATAGCAATCAGCCCCAGCATTTT.

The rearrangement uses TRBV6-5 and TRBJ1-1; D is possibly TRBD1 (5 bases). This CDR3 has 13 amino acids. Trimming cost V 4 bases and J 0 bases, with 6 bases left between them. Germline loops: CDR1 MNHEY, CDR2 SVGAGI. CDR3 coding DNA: TGTGCCAGCAGTTGGACACTGAACACTGAAGCTTTCTTT. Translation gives CASSWTLNTEAFF.